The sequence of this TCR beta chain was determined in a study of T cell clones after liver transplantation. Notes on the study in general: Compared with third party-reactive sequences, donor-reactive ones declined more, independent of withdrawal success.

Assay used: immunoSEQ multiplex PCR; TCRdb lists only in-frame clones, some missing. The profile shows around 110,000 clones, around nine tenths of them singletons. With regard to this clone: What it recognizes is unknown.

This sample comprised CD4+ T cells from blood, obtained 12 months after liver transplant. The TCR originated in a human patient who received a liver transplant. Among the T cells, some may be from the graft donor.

The CDR3 nucleotides read TGTGCCAGCAGCGTCGACAGGGACGAGCAGTACTTC. Amino acids: CASSVDRDEQYF. This chain joins TRBV9 and TRBJ2-7, with 7 positions matching TRBD1. The germline gives CDR1 SGDLS, CDR2 YYNGEE. The CDR3 runs 12 residues. The V gene end was trimmed by 2 bases and the J gene end by 5 bases; junction bases not matched to a gene: 1.